The present TCR beta chain was sequenced within a study of CD8 T cells in Susac syndrome. Negative isolation was applied to CD8+ and CD4+ T cells, and FACS enrichment was applied to TEMRA cells. With random hexamers, reverse transcription was performed on about 0.5 to 1 ug of RNA. immunoSEQ multiplex PCR amplified TCR beta CDR3 across 54 Vbeta, 13 Jbeta. TCRdb redid the calling of the immunoSEQ multiplex PCR reads with MiXCR, one entry per CDR3 protein. The repertoire holds 200,000 or so distinct CDR3 sequences, with around 96% as singletons. Sequencing was done on a sample of CD4+ T cells from PBMCs. The source is a human donor with multiple sclerosis.

CDR3 bases: TGCAGTGCCGGGGGTATTGGGAATCAGCCCCAGCATTTT. Translation: CSAGGIGNQPQHF. The V gene is TRBV20-1, the J gene TRBJ1-5; a weak D match, TRBD1 (5 bases). Germline lookup yields CDR1 DFQATT and CDR2 SNEGSKA (reference sequence). Trimming removed 6 bases from V and 4 bases from J, with 13 bases in between. The CDR3 runs 13 residues.